The 15 T cell receptor beta chains below come from one sample, sequenced in a study of CD8 T cells in Susac syndrome. An input of roughly 0.45 to 1 ug of RNA was subjected to reverse transcription using random hexamers. MiXCR, run by TCRdb on the immunoSEQ multiplex PCR reads, gives a single entry per CDR3 protein. The repertoire holds hundreds of thousands of distinct CDR3 sequences, with less than 96% as singletons. Sequencing was done on a sample of CD4+ T cells from PBMCs. All receptors come from a human donor with Susac syndrome.

The rearrangement links TRBV20-1 to TRBJ2-3; 8 positions match TRBD2. CDR3 length: 15 amino acids. The junction had 6 bases not matched to a gene; V was cut back by 1 base and J by 3 bases. CDR1 is DFQATT and CDR2 is SNEGSKA in the germline V gene (reference sequence). In nucleotides, the CDR3 is TGCAGTGCTAGAGCTTTCGGGGGGGCGACAGATACGCAGTATTTT. This translates into CSARAFGGATDTQYF.

The chain combines TRBV9 with TRBJ2-3; D perhaps matches TRBD2 (6 bases). The V gene lost 3 bases and the J gene lost 5 bases, with 16 bases spanning the gap. The CDR3 has 15 residues. Germline V gene data show CDR1 as SGDLS and CDR2 as YYNGEE. The CDR3 spells CASSGRTNSGDTQYF. In DNA form, the CDR3 reads TGTGCCAGCAGCGGCCGGACCAATAGCGGAGATACGCAGTATTTT.

The rearrangement links TRBV20-1 to TRBJ2-2; tentative D call: TRBD2 (6 bases). Germline V gene sequence: CDR1 DFQATT, CDR2 SNEGSKA (reference sequence). The CDR3 runs to 15 residues. Deletions cut 5 bases from V and 6 bases from J, with 19 bases between. This chain's CDR3 is CSAARLEKGPGELFF. CDR3 in DNA: TGCAGTGCTGCCCGACTAGAAAAGGGACCCGGGGAGCTGTTTTTT.

The rearrangement joins TRBV30 to TRBJ1-1; no reliable D call. Germline V gives CDR1 GTSNPN, CDR2 SVGIG (reference sequence). The CDR3 covers 13 residues. Trimming stripped 3 bases from V and 4 bases from J, with 12 bases between. For the CDR3, the DNA is TGTGCCTGGAGACATAGTATGAGCACTGAAGCTTTCTTT. Residues: CAWRHSMSTEAFF.

This chain links TRBV29-1 with TRBJ2-7; 9 nucleotides align to TRBD2. Per the germline V gene, CDR1 is SQVTM and CDR2 is ANQGSEA. With 4 bases clipped from V and 3 bases from J, the junction kept 7 bases outside the gene matches. The CDR3 is made up of 14 amino acids. The CDR3 here is CSVGFLAGVYEQYF. The CDR3 DNA is TGCAGCGTTGGTTTTTTAGCGGGAGTCTACGAGCAGTACTTC.

J is TRBJ1-2 and V is TRBV2, with 11 positions matching TRBD1. The CDR3 sequence is 14 residues long. CDR1 is SNHLY and CDR2 is FYNNEI in the germline V gene. The ends lost 7 bases at V and 8 bases at J; junction bases unmatched: 9. CDR3 sequence: CASTTDRGLRGYTF. CDR3 DNA sequence: TGTGCCAGCACCACGGACAGGGGGCTAAGAGGCTACACCTTC.

The chain couples TRBV11-2 to TRBJ2-7; 9 nucleotides agree with TRBD2. V gave up 1 base and J gave up 3 bases; unmatched junction bases: 13. The CDR3 has 18 amino acids. Germline V CDR1 and CDR2: SGHAT, FQNNGV. CDR3 loop: CASSLGNGLATLIYEQYF. As DNA, the CDR3 is TGTGCCAGCAGCTTAGGCAATGGACTAGCGACTCTCATCTACGAGCAGTACTTC.

V usage is TRBV30 and J usage is TRBJ2-7; maybe TRBD1 (5 bases). This CDR3 is 13 amino acids long. The germline CDR1 and CDR2 sequences are GTSNPN and SVGIG (reference sequence). Trimming left V 5 bases short and J 2 bases short, with 13 bases between. The CDR3 region has the DNA TGTGCCTGGGGGGCCTCTCCCCCCTACGAGCAGTACTTC. Its translation: CAWGASPPYEQYF.

The rearrangement links TRBV25-1 to TRBJ2-3, with TRBD1 identical over 7 bases. Germline V gene sequence: CDR1 MGHDK, CDR2 SYGVNS. The V and J ends lost 3 bases and 3 bases, in that order; junction bases with no gene match: 9. CDR3 length equals 16 residues. In DNA, the CDR3 is TGTGCCAGCAGTGATTCCCGGGACAGTATTACAGATACGCAGTATTTT. Amino acid sequence: CASSDSRDSITDTQYF.

A single count supports this clonotype. V gene TRBV29-1 combines with J gene TRBJ2-1; possible D gene TRBD2, 6 bases. Germline lookup yields CDR1 SQVTM and CDR2 ANQGSEA. This CDR3 has 16 amino acids. The V end was cut by 0 bases, the J end by 5 bases, with 17 bases between. CDR3 residues: CSVEDPSIGGNNEQFF. The CDR3 DNA sequence: TGCAGCGTTGAAGATCCCTCGATTGGAGGGAACAATGAGCAGTTCTTC.

The V and J genes are TRBV20-1 and TRBJ2-7, with TRBD2 as a possible D gene (6 bases). V was clipped by 2 bases and J by 0 bases, with 11 bases between them. Germline CDR1 is DFQATT and CDR2 is SNEGSKA (reference sequence). The length of the CDR3 is 14 residues. Here the CDR3 reads CSARPGGVSYEQYF. In DNA, the CDR3 is TGCAGTGCTAGACCCGGGGGAGTCTCCTACGAGCAGTACTTC.

This chain uses TRBV2 with TRBJ2-7, with a possible D match to TRBD1 (5 bases). The CDR3 has 15 residues. The germline V and J ends were trimmed by 7 bases and 0 bases, with 16 bases remaining between them. Germline V lookup: CDR1 SNHLY, CDR2 FYNNEI. For the CDR3, the DNA is TGTGCCAGCACCCCTAGGGGTGGTGACTCCTACGAGCAGTACTTC. This codes for CASTPRGGDSYEQYF.

V and J are TRBV18 and TRBJ1-2; TRBD1 might be the D (5 bases). V shed 6 bases and J shed 6 bases, with 14 bases lying between them. The germline gives CDR1 KGHSH, CDR2 LQKENI. The CDR3 runs to 13 residues. CDR3 sequence (DNA): TGTGCCAGCTCGCCTCGGGGGGAGGATGGCTACACCTTC. Its translation: CASSPRGEDGYTF.

This chain joins TRBV7-6 and TRBJ1-5; 8 bases map to TRBD1. Trimming removed 5 bases from V and 6 bases from J; junction bases left unmatched: 6. The CDR3 sequence is 14 residues long. Looked up from germline, CDR1 is SGHVS and CDR2 is FNYEAQ. The CDR3 protein is CASSQDRDRQPQHF. In DNA form, the CDR3 reads TGTGCCAGCAGCCAGGACAGGGACCGTCAGCCCCAGCATTTT.

V usage is TRBV19 and J usage is TRBJ2-7, with 7 nucleotides matching TRBD2. After removal of 4 bases from V and 3 bases from J, the junction contained 3 bases not matched to a gene. This CDR3 is built from 13 residues. Germline V gene sequence: CDR1 LNHDA, CDR2 SQIVND (reference sequence). The CDR3: CASSRGTIYEQYF. CDR3 sequence (DNA): TGTGCCAGTAGTAGGGGGACTATCTACGAGCAGTACTTC. Full variable domain (rest looked up from reference TRBV19 and TRBJ2-7): DGGITQSPKYLFRKEGQNVTLSCEQNLNHDAMYWYRQDPGQGLRLIYYSQIVNDFQKGDIAEGYSVSREKKESFPLTVTSAQKNPTAFYLCASSRGTIYEQYFGPGTRLTVT.